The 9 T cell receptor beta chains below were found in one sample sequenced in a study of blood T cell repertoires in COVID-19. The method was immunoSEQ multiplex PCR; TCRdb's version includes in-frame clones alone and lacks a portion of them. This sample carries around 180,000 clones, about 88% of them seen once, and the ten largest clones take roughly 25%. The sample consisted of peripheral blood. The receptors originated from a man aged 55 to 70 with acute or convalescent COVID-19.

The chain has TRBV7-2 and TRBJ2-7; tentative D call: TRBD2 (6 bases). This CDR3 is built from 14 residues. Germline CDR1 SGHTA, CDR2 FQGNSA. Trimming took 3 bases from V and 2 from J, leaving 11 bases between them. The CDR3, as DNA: TGTGCCAGCAGCTTGACTAGTGGCCCCTACGAGCAGTACTTC. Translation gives CASSLTSGPYEQYF.

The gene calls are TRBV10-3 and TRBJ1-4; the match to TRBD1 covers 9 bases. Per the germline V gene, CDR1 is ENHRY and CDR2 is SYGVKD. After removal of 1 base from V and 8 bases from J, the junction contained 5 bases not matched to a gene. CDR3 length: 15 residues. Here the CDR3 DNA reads TGTGCCATCAGTGAGTTTTCGGGACAGGGAGAAAAACTGTTTTTT. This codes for CAISEFSGQGEKLFF.

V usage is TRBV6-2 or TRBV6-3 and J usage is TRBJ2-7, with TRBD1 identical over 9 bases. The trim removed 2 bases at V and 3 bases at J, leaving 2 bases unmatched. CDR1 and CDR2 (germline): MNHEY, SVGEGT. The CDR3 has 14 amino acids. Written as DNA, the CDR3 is TGTGCCAGCAGTTACGGGGGACAGGGCTACGAGCAGTACTTC. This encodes CASSYGGQGYEQYF.

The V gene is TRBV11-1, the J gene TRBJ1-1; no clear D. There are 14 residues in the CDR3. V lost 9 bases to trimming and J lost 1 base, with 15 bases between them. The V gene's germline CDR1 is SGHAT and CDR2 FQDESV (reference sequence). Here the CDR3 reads CASTDLFRNTEAFF. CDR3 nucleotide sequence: TGTGCCAGTACAGACCTATTTAGGAACACTGAAGCTTTCTTT.

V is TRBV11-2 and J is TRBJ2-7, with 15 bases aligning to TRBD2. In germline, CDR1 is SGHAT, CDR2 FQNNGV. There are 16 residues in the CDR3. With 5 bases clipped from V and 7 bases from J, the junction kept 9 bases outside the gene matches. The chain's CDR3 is CASSPGLAGGWEEQYF. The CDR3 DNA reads TGTGCCAGCAGCCCGGGACTAGCGGGAGGATGGGAAGAGCAGTACTTC.

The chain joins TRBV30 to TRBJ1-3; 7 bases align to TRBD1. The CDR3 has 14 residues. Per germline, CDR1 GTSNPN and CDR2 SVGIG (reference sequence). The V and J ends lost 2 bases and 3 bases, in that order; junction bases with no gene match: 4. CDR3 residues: CAWSRPGGGNTIYF. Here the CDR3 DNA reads TGTGCCTGGAGTAGGCCAGGGGGTGGAAACACCATATATTTT. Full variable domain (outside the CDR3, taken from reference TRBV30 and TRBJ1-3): SQTIHQWPATLVQPVGSPLSLECTVEGTSNPNLYWYRQAAGRGLQLLFYSVGIGQISSEVPQNLSASRPQDRQFILSSKKLLLSDSGFYLCAWSRPGGGNTIYFGEGSWLTVV.

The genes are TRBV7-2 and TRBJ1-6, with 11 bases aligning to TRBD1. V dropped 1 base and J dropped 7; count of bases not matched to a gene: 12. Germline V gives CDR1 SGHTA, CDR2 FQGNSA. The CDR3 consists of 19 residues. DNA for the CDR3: TGTGCCAGCAGCTTAGATCGGGGACAGGGGGTCCTAGGAAATTCACCCCTCCACTTT. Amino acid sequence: CASSLDRGQGVLGNSPLHF. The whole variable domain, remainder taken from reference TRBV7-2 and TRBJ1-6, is GAGVSQSPSNKVTEKGKDVELRCDPISGHTALYWYRQSLGQGLEFLIYFQGNSAPDKSGLPSDRFSAERTGGSVSTLTIQRTQQEDSAVYLCASSLDRGQGVLGNSPLHFGNGTRLTVT.

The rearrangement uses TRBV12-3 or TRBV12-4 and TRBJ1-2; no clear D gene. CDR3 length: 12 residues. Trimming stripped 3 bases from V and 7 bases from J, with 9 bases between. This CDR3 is CASSFSFSGYTF. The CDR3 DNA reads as TGTGCCAGCAGTTTCTCGTTTTCTGGCTACACCTTC.

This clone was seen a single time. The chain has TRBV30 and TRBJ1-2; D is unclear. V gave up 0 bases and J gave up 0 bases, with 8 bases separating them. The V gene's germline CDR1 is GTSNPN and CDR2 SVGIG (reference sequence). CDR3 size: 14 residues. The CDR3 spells CAWSVQLTNYGYTF. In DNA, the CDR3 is TGTGCCTGGAGTGTACAATTGACTAACTATGGCTACACCTTC.